One T cell receptor beta chain is described in this entry. There is no known antigen for this receptor. Base qualities are not recorded, but no much larger clone differs from it by a single base. TCRbeta CDR3 regions were amplified from genomic DNA using the immunoSEQ Assay, a bias-controlled multiplex PCR. The published analysis was carried out like this. The number of nucleated cells in each sample was estimated by amplification of reference gene primers within the assay. To quantify the absolute abundance of each unique TCRbeta CDR3 rearrangement, sequence reads were collapsed and filtered. Productive Simpson clonality was computed per sample as the square root of Simpson's diversity index over productive rearrangements. TCRdb holds this immuneACCESS table with in-frame rearrangements only. Some clones are missing; in checked studies, unresolved V genes explain under half, and the rest has no known cause. The V and J calls and clone size were taken over from that table, and D and trimming were inferred from the DNA. For this sample there are approximately 100,000 clones; approximately 93% appear just once. The ten biggest clones cover 0.97% of the sample.

The data derive from a study of blood T cell repertoires in COVID-19 (dated by TCRdb to between 2020 and 2021). Regarding the study in general: Samples covering the acute and convalescent phases of COVID-19 were provided by collaborators in the United States, Italy and Spain. The prospective study material was composed of cDNA or gDNA derived from T cells, B-cell-depleted T cells, or PBMCs. Subjects who had been exposed to COVID-19, were actively infected with it, or had recovered from it provided the deeply sampled blood TCRbeta repertoires that made up the dataset. The repertoires were released in a freely available public database meant as a resource for research on the immune response to SARS-CoV-2. Samples were obtained from the ongoing ImmuneRACE study (first 160 participants) and from over 1,000 subjects provided by 6 global collaborators. The sample metadata nearly always contained a de-identified subject ID, COVID-19 status, age in years and sex. Where available, HLA class I and class II types were obtained from metadata supplied by the sample provider rather than from assay-based typing.

Study-level results and caveats: The amount of clinical and demographic metadata varied by source and participant and was provided uncurated.

Collaborating institutions collected whole blood in K2EDTA tubes following their own protocols. For TCRbeta analysis, collaborators shipped samples in one of three forms: frozen whole blood, isolated PBMCs, or DNA extracted from either of those sample types. The germline V and J ends show losses of 7 bases and 4 bases respectively, and no gene match explains 9 bases of the junction. CDR1 and CDR2 are read off the germline V gene as MDHEN and SYDVKM. The CDR3 contains 15 residues, cysteine and phenylalanine counted. This entry keeps only the CDR3 DNA: 45 bases, framed from base 1. This receptor was obtained from a man aged 60-69 years with acute or convalescent COVID-19. The sample comprised peripheral blood. This chain is built from TRBV28 and TRBJ1-2; 10 central bases correspond to TRBD1. The bases are TGTGCCAGCAACCCGCCGGGACAGGGGTTCTATGGCTACACCTTC. The encoded protein is CASNPPGQGFYGYTF.